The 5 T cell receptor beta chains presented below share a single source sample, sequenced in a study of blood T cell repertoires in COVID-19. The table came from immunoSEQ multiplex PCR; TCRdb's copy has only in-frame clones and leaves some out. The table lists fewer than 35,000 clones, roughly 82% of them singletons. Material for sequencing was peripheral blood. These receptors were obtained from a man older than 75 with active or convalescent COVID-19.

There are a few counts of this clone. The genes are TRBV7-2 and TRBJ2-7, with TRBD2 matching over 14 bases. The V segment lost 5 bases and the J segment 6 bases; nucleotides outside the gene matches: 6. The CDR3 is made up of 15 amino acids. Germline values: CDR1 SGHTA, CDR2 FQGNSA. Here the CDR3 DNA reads TGTGCCAGCAGCCTGAGGACTAGCGGGAGGACCGAGCAGTACTTC. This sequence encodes CASSLRTSGRTEQYF.

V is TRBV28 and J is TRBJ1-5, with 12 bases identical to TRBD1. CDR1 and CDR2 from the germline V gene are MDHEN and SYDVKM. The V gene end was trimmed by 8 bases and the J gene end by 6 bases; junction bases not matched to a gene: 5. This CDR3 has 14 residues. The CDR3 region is CASGTGGPFQPQHF. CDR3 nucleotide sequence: TGTGCCAGCGGGACAGGGGGCCCGTTTCAGCCCCAGCATTTT.

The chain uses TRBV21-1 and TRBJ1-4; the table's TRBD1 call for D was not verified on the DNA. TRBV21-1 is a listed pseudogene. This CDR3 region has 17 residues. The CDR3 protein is CASRGAGKGVSNEKLFF. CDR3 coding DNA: TGTGCCAGTAGGGGTGCAGGAAAAGGTGTAAGTAATGAAAAACTGTTTTTT.

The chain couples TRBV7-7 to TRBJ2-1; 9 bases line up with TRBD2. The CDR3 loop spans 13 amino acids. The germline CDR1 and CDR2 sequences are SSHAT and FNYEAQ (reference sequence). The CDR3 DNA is TGTGCTAGCGCGTCTAGCGGGGTCAATGAGCAGTTCTTC. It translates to CASASSGVNEQFF.

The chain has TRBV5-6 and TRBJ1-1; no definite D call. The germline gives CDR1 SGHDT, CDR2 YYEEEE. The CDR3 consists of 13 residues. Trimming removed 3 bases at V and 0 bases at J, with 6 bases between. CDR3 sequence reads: CASSSGLNTEAFF. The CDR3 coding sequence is TGTGCCAGCAGCTCTGGGCTGAACACTGAAGCTTTCTTT.